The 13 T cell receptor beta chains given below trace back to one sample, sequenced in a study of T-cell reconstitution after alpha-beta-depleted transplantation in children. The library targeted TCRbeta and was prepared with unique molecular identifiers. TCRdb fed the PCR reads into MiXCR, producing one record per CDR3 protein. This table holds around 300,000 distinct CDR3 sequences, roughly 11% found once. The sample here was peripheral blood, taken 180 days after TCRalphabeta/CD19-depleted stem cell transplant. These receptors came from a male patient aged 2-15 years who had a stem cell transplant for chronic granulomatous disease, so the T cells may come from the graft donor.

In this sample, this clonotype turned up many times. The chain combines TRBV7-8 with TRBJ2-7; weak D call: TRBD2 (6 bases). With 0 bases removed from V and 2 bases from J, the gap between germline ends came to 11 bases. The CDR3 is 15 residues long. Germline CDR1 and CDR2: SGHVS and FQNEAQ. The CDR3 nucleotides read TGTGCCAGCAGCTTAGCGTGGGAGGCTACCTACGAGCAGTACTTC. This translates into CASSLAWEATYEQYF.

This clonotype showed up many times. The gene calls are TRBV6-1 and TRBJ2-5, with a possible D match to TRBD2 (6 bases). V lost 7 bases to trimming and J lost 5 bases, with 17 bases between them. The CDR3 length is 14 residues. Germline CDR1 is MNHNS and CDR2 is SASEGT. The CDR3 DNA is TGTGCCAGCATCCCCTTCAGAGGAGGGGAGACCCAGTACTTC. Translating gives CASIPFRGGETQYF.

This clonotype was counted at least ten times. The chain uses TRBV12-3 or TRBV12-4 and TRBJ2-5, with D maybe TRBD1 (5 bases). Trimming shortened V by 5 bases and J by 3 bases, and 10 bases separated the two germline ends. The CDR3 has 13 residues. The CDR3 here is CASSKDREETQYF. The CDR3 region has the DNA TGTGCCAGCAGTAAAGACAGAGAAGAGACCCAGTACTTC.

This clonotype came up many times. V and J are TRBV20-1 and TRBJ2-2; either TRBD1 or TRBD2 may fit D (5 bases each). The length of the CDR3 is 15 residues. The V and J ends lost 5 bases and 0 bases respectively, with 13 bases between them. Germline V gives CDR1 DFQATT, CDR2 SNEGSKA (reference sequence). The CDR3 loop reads CSARDGPANTGELFF. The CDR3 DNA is TGCAGTGCTCGGGACGGACCCGCGAACACCGGGGAGCTGTTTTTT.

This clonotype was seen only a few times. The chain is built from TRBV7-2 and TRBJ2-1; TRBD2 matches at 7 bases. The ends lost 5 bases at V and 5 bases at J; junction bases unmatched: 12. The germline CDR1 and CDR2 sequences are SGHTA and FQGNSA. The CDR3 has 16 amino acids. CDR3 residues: CASSRPPGLQHNEQFF. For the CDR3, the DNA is TGTGCCAGCAGCCGCCCGCCGGGACTACAACACAATGAGCAGTTCTTC.

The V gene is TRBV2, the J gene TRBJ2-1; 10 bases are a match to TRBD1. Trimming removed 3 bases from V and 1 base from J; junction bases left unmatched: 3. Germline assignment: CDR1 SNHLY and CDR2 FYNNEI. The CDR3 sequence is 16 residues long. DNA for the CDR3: TGTGCCAGCAGTGATATGGGACAGGGGTCCTACAATGAGCAGTTCTTC. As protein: CASSDMGQGSYNEQFF. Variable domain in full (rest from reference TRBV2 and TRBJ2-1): EPEVTQTPSHQVTQMGQEVILRCVPISNHLYFYWYRQILGQKVEFLVSFYNNEISEKSEIFDDQFSVERPDGSNFTLKIRSTKLEDSAMYFCASSDMGQGSYNEQFFGPGTRLTVL.

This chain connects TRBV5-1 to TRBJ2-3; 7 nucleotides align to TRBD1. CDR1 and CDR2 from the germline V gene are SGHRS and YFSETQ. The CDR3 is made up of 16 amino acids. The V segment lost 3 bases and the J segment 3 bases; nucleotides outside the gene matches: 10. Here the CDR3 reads CASSSATGKVTDTQYF. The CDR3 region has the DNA TGCGCCAGCAGCTCCGCGACAGGGAAGGTGACAGATACGCAGTATTTT.

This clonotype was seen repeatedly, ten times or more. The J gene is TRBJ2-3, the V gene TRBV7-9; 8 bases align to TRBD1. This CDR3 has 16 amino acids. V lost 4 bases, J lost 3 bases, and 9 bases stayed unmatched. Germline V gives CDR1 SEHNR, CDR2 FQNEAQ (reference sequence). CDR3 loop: CASSSRTGRRTDTQYF. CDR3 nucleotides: TGTGCCAGCAGCTCGCGGACAGGGAGGAGGACAGATACGCAGTATTTT.

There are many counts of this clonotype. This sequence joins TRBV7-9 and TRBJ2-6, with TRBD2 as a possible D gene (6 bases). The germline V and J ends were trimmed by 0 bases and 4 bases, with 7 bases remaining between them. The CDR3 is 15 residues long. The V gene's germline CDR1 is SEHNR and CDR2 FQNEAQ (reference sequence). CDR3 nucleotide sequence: TGTGCCAGCAGCTTAGCGGGAGGCGGGGCCAACGTCCTGACTTTC. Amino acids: CASSLAGGGANVLTF.

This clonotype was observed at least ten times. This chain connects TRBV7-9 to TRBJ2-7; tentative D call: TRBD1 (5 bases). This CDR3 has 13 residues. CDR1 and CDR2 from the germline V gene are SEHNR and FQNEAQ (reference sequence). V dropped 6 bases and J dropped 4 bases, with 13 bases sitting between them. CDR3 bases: TGTGCCAGCAGTCCACAGGACCCTTACGAGCAGTACTTC. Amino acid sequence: CASSPQDPYEQYF.

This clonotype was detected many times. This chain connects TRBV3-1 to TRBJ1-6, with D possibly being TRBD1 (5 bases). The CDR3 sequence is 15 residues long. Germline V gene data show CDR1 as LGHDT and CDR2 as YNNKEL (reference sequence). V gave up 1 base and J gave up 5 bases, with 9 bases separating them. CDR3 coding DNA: TGTGCCAGCAGCCAAGGAAGGGGACATAATTCACCCCTCCACTTT. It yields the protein CASSQGRGHNSPLHF. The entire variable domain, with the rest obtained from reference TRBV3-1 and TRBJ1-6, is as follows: DTAVSQTPKYLVTQMGNDKSIKCEQNLGHDTMYWYKQDSKKFLKIMFSYNNKELIINETVPNRFSPKSPDKAHLNLHINSLELGDSAVYFCASSQGRGHNSPLHFGNGTRLTVT.

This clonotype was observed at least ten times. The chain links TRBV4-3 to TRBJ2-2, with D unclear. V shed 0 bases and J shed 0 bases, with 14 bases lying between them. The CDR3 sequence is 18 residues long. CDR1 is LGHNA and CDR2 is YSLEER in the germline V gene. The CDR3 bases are TGCGCCAGCAGCCAAGATGCCCACACGGCTGCGAACACCGGGGAGCTGTTTTTT. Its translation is CASSQDAHTAANTGELFF.

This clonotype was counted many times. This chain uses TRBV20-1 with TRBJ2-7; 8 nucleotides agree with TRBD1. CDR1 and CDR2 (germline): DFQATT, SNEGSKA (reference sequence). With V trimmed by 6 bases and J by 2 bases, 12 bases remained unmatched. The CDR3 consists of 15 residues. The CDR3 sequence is CSARNRDRSAYEQYF. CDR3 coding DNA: TGCAGTGCAAGAAACCGGGACAGGTCTGCCTACGAGCAGTACTTC.